The 3 T cell receptor gamma chains listed next were all sequenced from one sample in a study of Vδ1+ human thymocytes. The template was reverse-transcribed extracted RNA. Pooled V-gene forward primers with one constant-region reverse primer generated the CDR3 amplicons by multiplex PCR. TCRdb re-called the multiplex PCR reads via CATT. The profile shows thousands of gamma-chain clones, approximately 42% of them singletons. The study's findings and limits: Highly polyclonal TRG and TRD repertoires with Gaussian CDR3 length distributions appeared in thymus.

Their specific antigens are unknown. Sequencing input: Vdelta1+ gamma-delta thymocytes from the thymus. Described subset: FACS-sorted CD3+ TCRalphabeta- TCRVdelta1+ TCRVdelta2- thymocytes. The receptors derive from a boy less than two years old who had congenital heart surgery.

This clone was detected only a few times. The chain is built from TRGV2 and TRGJ1 or TRGJ2. This CDR3 is built from 11 residues. The ends lost 1 base at V and 7 bases at J; junction bases unmatched: 1. In germline, CDR1 is EGSNGY, CDR2 YDSYNSKV. CDR3 in amino acids: CATWDGYKKLF. Written as DNA, the CDR3 is TGTGCCACCTGGGACGGCTATAAGAAACTCTTT.

Only a few counts were recorded for this clone. The chain couples TRGV3 to TRGJ1 or TRGJ2. Trimming cost V 1 base and J 2 bases; bases outside gene matches: 2. The CDR3 sequence is 13 residues long. The germline V gene has CDR1 VTNTFY and CDR2 YDVSTARD (reference sequence). CDR3 DNA sequence: TGTGCCACCTGGGACAGCTATTATTATAAGAAACTCTTT. The encoded protein is CATWDSYYYKKLF.

This clone has just a few counts. This sequence joins TRGV5 and TRGJ1 or TRGJ2. The J segment lost 6 bases and the V segment lost 5 bases, leaving 4 bases of the junction unmatched. Germline V CDR1 and CDR2: VINAFY, YDVSNSKD. The CDR3 consists of 11 residues. The CDR3 region is CATWGFYKKLF. Here the CDR3 DNA reads TGTGCCACCTGGGGATTTTATAAGAAACTCTTT.